This T cell receptor (beta chain) was recovered during a study of patients and donors after allogeneic stem cell transplantation. TCRdb recomputed calls from the RT-PCR reads with MiXCR, one row per CDR3 protein. The sample carries approximately 170,000 distinct CDR3 sequences, around 30% recorded once. The ends were cut back, 7 bases at V and 3 bases at J, with 21 bases in the middle. Germline values: CDR1 MGHDK, CDR2 SYGVNS. This CDR3 has 17 residues. This clonotype was recorded at least ten times. J is TRBJ1-4 and V is TRBV25-1; a possible D gene is TRBD1 (6 bases). This TCR was recovered from a human donor who was either an allogeneic HSCT recipient or a stem cell or donor lymphocyte infusion donor (not recorded which). It is not recorded whose cells these are; they may come from a transplant donor. The sequenced sample was blood, either unsorted or a sorted T cell fraction (not recorded which). The DNA of the CDR3 is TGTGCCAGCACACCAAGAGGACAGTCTTGGGCTAATGAAAAACTGTTTTTT. As protein: CASTPRGQSWANEKLFF.